The entry below describes one TCR beta chain. The sample belongs to a study of shared clonotypes between healthy human individuals. CDR3 size: 14 residues. The germline V gene encodes CDR1 SEHNR and CDR2 FQNEAQ (reference sequence). Trimming cost V 1 base and J 6 bases; bases outside gene matches: 5. Clones were read by immunoSEQ multiplex PCR, and TCRdb kept only the in-frame ones, dropping some. The sample lists approximately 2.3 million clones, 90% to 95% occurring once. Sequencing used naive CD4+ T cells from PBMCs. As for subset: CD45RA+ positively selected. This sequence originates from a man between 18 and 35 years old in good health. Some clones in this sample may be carry-over from other donors' samples. V is TRBV7-9 and J is TRBJ1-1; 7 nucleotides agree with TRBD1. The CDR3 DNA follows: TGTGCCAGCAGCTTAGAGGGACAGAGACCTGAAGCTTTCTTT. This encodes CASSLEGQRPEAFF. Full variable domain (remainder filled in from reference TRBV7-9 and TRBJ1-1): DTGVSQNPRHKITKRGQNVTFRCDPISEHNRLYWYRQTLGQGPEFLTYFQNEAQLEKSRLLSDRFSAERPKGSFSTLEIQRTEQGDSAMYLCASSLEGQRPEAFFGQGTRLTVV.